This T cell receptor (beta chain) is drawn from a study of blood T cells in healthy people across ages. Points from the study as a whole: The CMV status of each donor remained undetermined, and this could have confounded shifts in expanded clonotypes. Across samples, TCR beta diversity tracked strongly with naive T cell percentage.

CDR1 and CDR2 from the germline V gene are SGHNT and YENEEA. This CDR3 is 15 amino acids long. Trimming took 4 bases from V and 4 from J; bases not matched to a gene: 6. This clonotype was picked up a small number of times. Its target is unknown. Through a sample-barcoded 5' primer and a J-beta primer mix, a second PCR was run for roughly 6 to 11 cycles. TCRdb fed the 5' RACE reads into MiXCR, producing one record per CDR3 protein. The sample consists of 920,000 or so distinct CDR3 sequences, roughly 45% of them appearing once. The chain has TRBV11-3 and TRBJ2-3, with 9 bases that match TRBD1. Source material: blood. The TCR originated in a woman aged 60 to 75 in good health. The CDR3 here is CASSSGTGFSDTQYF. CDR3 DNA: TGTGCCAGCAGCTCCGGGACAGGGTTCTCAGATACGCAGTATTTT.